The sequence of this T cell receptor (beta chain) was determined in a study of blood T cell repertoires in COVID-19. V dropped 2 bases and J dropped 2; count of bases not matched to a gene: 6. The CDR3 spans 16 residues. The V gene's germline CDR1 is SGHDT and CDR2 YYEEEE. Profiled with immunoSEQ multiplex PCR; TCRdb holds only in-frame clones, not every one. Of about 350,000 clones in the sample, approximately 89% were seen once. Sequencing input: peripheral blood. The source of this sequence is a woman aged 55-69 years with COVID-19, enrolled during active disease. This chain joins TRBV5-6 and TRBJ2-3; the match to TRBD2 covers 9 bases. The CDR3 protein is CASSFRSGGNTDTQYF. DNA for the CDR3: TGTGCCAGCAGCTTTAGGAGCGGGGGGAACACAGATACGCAGTATTTT.